This is a list of T cell receptor beta chains from one sample in a study of blood T cell repertoires in COVID-19. Repertoires were generated with immunoSEQ multiplex PCR, while TCRdb's copy carries only in-frame clones and drops some. The sample lists 150,000 to 200,000 clones; roughly 80% were seen once. The sample comprised peripheral blood. Receptors were obtained from a woman in her 70s with COVID-19, enrolled during active disease. The CDR3 runs from the conserved cysteine through the conserved F or W. D genes are given only for firm matches. Not every row has a clone size; where given, it reads once, few, many or a size class.

cdr3_nt	cdr3_aa	clone_size	v_call	j_call	d_call
TGTGCCTCAGGTAGCGGGTTCTCCTACAATGAGCAGTTCTTC	CASGSGFSYNEQFF	few	TRBV30	TRBJ2-1	TRBD2
TGTGCCAGCAGCTTAGCAGGGCAGCCCACAGATACGCAGTATTTT	CASSLAGQPTDTQYF	-	TRBV13	TRBJ2-3	-
TGTGCCAGCAGCCGACAGGGAACCATAGCAGACACAGATACGCAGTATTTT	CASSRQGTIADTDTQYF	-	TRBV21-1	TRBJ2-3	-
TGTGCCAGCAGTGAAGGCGGGGGGCTCAACACTGAAGCTTTCTTT	CASSEGGGLNTEAFF	-	TRBV6-1	TRBJ1-1	-
TGTGCCAGCAGCTTGGACCGGGTCCTAATTTACTATGGCTACACCTTC	CASSLDRVLIYYGYTF	-	TRBV5-5	TRBJ1-2	-
TGTGCCAGCAGTTTAAGCGACAGGAAAGCTTTCTTT	CASSLSDRKAFF	-	TRBV28	TRBJ1-1	-
TGTGCCAGCAGTGTCCAGGGATCCGGCGGGGAGCTGTTTTTT	CASSVQGSGGELFF	once	TRBV2	TRBJ2-2	-
TGTGCCAGCAGCTACCGGCAGGGGGGAGTTAGCCCCAATGAGCAGTTCTTC	CASSYRQGGVSPNEQFF	-	TRBV2	TRBJ2-1	-
TGTGCCAGCAGCCCGCAGGGTGGTAACTATGGCTACACCTTC	CASSPQGGNYGYTF	-	TRBV11-2	TRBJ1-2	-
TGTGCCAGCAGTTTCATATCCCCCCACCCGGGAGGGGGCGGGAACACCGGGGAGCTGTTTTTT	CASSFISPHPGGGGNTGELFF	-	TRBV27	TRBJ2-2	-
TGTGCCAGCAGCGCAGGGGGCAAGATGACTGAAGCTTTCTTT	CASSAGGKMTEAFF	-	TRBV7-8	TRBJ1-1	TRBD1
TGCGCCAGCAGCTCGGCGGGGCACTCCATAGAGACCCAGTACTTC	CASSSAGHSIETQYF	-	TRBV5-1	TRBJ2-5	-
TGTGCCAGCAGCTTGGAGCAGGGTCGGTTTAGTGACAATGAGCAGTTCTTC	CASSLEQGRFSDNEQFF	-	TRBV5-6	TRBJ2-1	-
TGTGCCAGCAGTGATATCCAGGGGAACACTGAAGCTTTCTTT	CASSDIQGNTEAFF	-	TRBV6-1	TRBJ1-1	-
TGTGCCAGCGGGCAGGGGATGGGGGCTTTCTTT	CASGQGMGAFF	-	TRBV28	TRBJ1-1	-
TGTGCCAGCAGTACTAGGCTTGCCGGGGAGCTGTTTTTT	CASSTRLAGELFF	-	TRBV6-5	TRBJ2-2	-
TGTGCCAGCAGCTTAACAAGTCACACAGATACGCAGTATTTT	CASSLTSHTDTQYF	-	TRBV11-3	TRBJ2-3	-
TGTGCCAGCAGACGGGACACTATAGCAAATCAGCCCCAGCATTTT	CASRRDTIANQPQHF	-	TRBV6-5	TRBJ1-5	-
TGCAGCGTTCTTCCCGGGACAGGGGGCCATGGCTACACCTTC	CSVLPGTGGHGYTF	-	TRBV29-1	TRBJ1-2	TRBD1
TGTGCCAGCAGATTTCAGGGGCTCAATCAGCCCCAGCATTTT	CASRFQGLNQPQHF	-	TRBV2	TRBJ1-5	-
TGTGCCAGCACCCTAGGTCCTATGGACTATGACTATGGCTACACCTTC	CASTLGPMDYDYGYTF	many	TRBV28	TRBJ1-2	-
TGTGCCAGCAGCGCACGGACAGGGGGGAAGACCGGGGAGCTGTTTTTT	CASSARTGGKTGELFF	-	TRBV7-9	TRBJ2-2	TRBD1
TGTGCCAGCAGCTTGGAGGGGACAGGGGTCTACGAGCAGTACTTC	CASSLEGTGVYEQYF	-	TRBV5-8	TRBJ2-7	TRBD1
TGTGCCAGCAGTTTACAGGGCATCTCTGGAAACACCATATATTTT	CASSLQGISGNTIYF	-	TRBV27	TRBJ1-3	-
TGTGCCAGCTCAATGTCGCAGGCGCACGAGCAGTTCTTC	CASSMSQAHEQFF	-	TRBV18	TRBJ2-1	-
TGTGCCACCAGCAGAGAGAGGTTCACTGAAGCTTTCTTT	CATSRERFTEAFF	-	TRBV15	TRBJ1-1	-
TGTGCCAGCAGCCCCACGGCGGGGACAGGGCATGAAAAACTGTTTTTT	CASSPTAGTGHEKLFF	-	TRBV4-2	TRBJ1-4	TRBD1